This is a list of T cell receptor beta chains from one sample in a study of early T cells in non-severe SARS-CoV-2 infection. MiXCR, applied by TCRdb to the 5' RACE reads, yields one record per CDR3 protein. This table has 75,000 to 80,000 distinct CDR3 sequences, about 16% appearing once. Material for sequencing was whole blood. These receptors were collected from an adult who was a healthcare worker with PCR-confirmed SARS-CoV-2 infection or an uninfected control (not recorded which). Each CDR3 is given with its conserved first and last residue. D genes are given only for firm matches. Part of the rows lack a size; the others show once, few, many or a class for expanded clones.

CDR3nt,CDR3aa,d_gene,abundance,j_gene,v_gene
TGCAGCGTTTTCAGCTACTCCCAAGAGACCCAGTACTTC,CSVFSYSQETQYF,NA,few,TRBJ2-5,TRBV29-1
TGTGCCAGCAGCTTAAACCGGGGGTACCAAGAGACCCAGTACTTC,CASSLNRGYQETQYF,NA,many,TRBJ2-5,TRBV7-8
TGCAGTGCCTTACTACCAGCGGGAGGGCCGGATACGCAGTATTTT,CSALLPAGGPDTQYF,TRBD2,few,TRBJ2-3,TRBV20-1
TGTGCCAGCAGTACCCAAAGAGGGGTTGGGACTGAAGCTTTCTTT,CASSTQRGVGTEAFF,NA,many,TRBJ1-1,TRBV12-3/TRBV12-4
TGCGCCAGCAGACGGGACCTCAGCTCCTACAATGAGCAGTTCTTC,CASRRDLSSYNEQFF,NA,few,TRBJ2-1,TRBV5-1
TGTGCCAGCAGCCAACGACAGGGGGTCTTCAATGAGCAGTTCTTC,CASSQRQGVFNEQFF,TRBD1,many,TRBJ2-1,TRBV13
TGCGCCAGCAGCTTGGTTCAGGCTACCAACTACGAGCAGTACTTC,CASSLVQATNYEQYF,NA,once,TRBJ2-7,TRBV5-1
TGTGCCAGCTCAAGGGTAGAGACCACTGAAGCTTTCTTT,CASSRVETTEAFF,NA,few,TRBJ1-1,TRBV18
TGCAGTGCTAGACCACAGGGGGCGCGTAGCAATCAGCCCCAGCATTTT,CSARPQGARSNQPQHF,TRBD1,many,TRBJ1-5,TRBV20-1
TGTGCAAGTCGCTTAGTTCCAGATATATTAGATGAGCAGTTCTTC,CASRLVPDILDEQFF,NA,NA,TRBJ2-1,TRBV12-2
TGTGCCAGCAGTTTATCGTCTAGCGGGAGCTACGAGCAGTACTTC,CASSLSSSGSYEQYF,TRBD2,few,TRBJ2-7,TRBV12-3/TRBV12-4
TGTGCCAGCAAAAGGATCCGGGACGGAAACTACGAGCAGTACTTC,CASKRIRDGNYEQYF,NA,NA,TRBJ2-7,TRBV6-1
TGTGCCAGCAGTTTACCCCCCGGCCCAGCGGGGCAACTAGCCAAAAACATTCAGTACTTC,CASSLPPGPAGQLAKNIQYF,TRBD2,few,TRBJ2-4,TRBV28
TGTGCCAGCAGTTTAAATGGAAGGGGAAACGAGCAGTACTTC,CASSLNGRGNEQYF,NA,few,TRBJ2-7,TRBV25-1
TGTGCCAGCAGCTTTGGCGGGAAGGCAGATACGCAGTATTTT,CASSFGGKADTQYF,NA,many,TRBJ2-3,TRBV7-9
TGTGCCAGCAGCTTAGCGGGGGACTACAATGAGCAGTTCTTC,CASSLAGDYNEQFF,TRBD2,few,TRBJ2-1,TRBV5-4
TGTGCCAGCAGCTTGATTGACAAGAACACTGAAGCTTTCTTT,CASSLIDKNTEAFF,NA,few,TRBJ1-1,TRBV5-4
TGCAGTGCTAGAGACGCGGGGGACGCACCAAACAATGAGCAGTTCTTC,CSARDAGDAPNNEQFF,TRBD2,few,TRBJ2-1,TRBV20-1
TGCGCCAGCAGCCCAGGACTAGCGGGAGTCCCCCGCATGGAAGAGCAGTACTTC,CASSPGLAGVPRMEEQYF,TRBD2,NA,TRBJ2-7,TRBV5-1
TGTGCCAGCAGTGGGGACAGCACAGATACGCAGTATTTT,CASSGDSTDTQYF,NA,NA,TRBJ2-3,TRBV6-4
TGTGCCACCAGTGACCCATCCGGGACCTTATACAATGAGCAGTTCTTC,CATSDPSGTLYNEQFF,NA,NA,TRBJ2-1,TRBV24-1
TGCGCCAGCAGCCAAGAAGGTCTGCCTCCCTACGAGCAGTACTTC,CASSQEGLPPYEQYF,NA,NA,TRBJ2-7,TRBV4-1
TGTGCCAGCTGTGTGAGGAACCAAGAGACCCAGTACTTC,CASCVRNQETQYF,NA,many,TRBJ2-5,TRBV18
TGTGCCATCAGTGAGAGACCTTACGAGCAGTACTTC,CAISERPYEQYF,NA,NA,TRBJ2-7,TRBV10-3
TGCGCCAGCAGCTTGGGACTAGATCTGGAGACCCAGTACTTC,CASSLGLDLETQYF,NA,few,TRBJ2-5,TRBV5-1
TGTGCCAGCAGCGCCCGCGAAGCTTTCTTT,CASSAREAFF,NA,NA,TRBJ1-1,TRBV9
TGTGCCACCAACGAGCGGGGGGTGGGCAATCAGCCCCAGCATTTT,CATNERGVGNQPQHF,NA,few,TRBJ1-5,TRBV6-2/TRBV6-3
TGTGCCAGCTCACCAATTTTAGGGGGTGAGACTGAAGCTTTCTTT,CASSPILGGETEAFF,NA,few,TRBJ1-1,TRBV18
TGCAGCGTTGTAGGTTCGGGGCAGGGATTCTACGAGCAGTACTTC,CSVVGSGQGFYEQYF,NA,NA,TRBJ2-7,TRBV29-1